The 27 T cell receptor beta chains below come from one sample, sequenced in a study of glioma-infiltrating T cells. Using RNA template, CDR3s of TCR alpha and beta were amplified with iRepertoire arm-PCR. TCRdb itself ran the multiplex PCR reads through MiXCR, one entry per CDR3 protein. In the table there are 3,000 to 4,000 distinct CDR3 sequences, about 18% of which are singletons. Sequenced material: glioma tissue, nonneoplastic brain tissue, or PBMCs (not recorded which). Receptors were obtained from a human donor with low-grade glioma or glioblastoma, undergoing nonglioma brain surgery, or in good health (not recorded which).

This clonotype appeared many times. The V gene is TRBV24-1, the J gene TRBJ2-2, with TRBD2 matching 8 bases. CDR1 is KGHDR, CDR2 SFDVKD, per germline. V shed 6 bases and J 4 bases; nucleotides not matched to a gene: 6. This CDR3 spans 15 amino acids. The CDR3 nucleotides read TGTGCCACCAGTACGGGGGGGTTGGGCACCGGGGAGCTGTTTTTT. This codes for CATSTGGLGTGELFF.

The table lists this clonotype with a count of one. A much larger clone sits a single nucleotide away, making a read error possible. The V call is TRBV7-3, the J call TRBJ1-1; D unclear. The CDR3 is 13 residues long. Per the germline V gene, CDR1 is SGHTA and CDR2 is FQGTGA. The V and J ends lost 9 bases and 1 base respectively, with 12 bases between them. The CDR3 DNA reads TGTGCCAGAAGTAACGGTCCGAACACTGAAGCTTTCTTT. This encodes CARSNGPNTEAFF.

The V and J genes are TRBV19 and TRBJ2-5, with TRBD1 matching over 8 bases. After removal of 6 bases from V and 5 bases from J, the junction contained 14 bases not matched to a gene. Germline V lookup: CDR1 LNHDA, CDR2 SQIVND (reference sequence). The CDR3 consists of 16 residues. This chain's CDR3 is CASRGGRQGIFETQYF. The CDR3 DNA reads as TGTGCCAGTAGAGGGGGGCGACAGGGGATCTTTGAGACCCAGTACTTC.

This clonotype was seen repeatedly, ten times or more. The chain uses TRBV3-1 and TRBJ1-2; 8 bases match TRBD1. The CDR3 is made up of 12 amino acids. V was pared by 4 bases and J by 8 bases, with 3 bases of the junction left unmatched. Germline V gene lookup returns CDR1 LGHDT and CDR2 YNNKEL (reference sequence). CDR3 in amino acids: CASSPQGDGYTF. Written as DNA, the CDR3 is TGTGCCAGCAGCCCACAGGGGGACGGCTACACCTTC.

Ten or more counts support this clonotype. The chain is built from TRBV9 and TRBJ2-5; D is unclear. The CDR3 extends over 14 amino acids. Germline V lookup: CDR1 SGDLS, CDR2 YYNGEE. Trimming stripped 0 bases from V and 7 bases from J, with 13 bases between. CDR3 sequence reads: CASSVAQSGGTQYF. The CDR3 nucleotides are TGTGCCAGCAGCGTAGCACAGTCGGGTGGGACCCAGTACTTC.

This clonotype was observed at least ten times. The CDR3 protein is CATSDSTGDKNIQYF. CDR3 sequence (DNA): TGTGCCACCAGTGACAGCACAGGGGACAAAAACATTCAGTACTTC. The chain joins TRBV24-1 to TRBJ2-4; 7 bases are a match to TRBD1. The ends lost 4 bases at V and 3 bases at J; junction bases unmatched: 5. The CDR3 runs to 15 residues. Germline V CDR1 and CDR2: KGHDR, SFDVKD.

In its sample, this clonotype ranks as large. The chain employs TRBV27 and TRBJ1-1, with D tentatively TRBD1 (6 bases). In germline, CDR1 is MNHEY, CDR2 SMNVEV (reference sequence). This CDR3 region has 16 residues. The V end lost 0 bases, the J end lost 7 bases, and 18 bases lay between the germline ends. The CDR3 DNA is TGTGCCAGCAGTTTATCGAATTACCAGGGGCAGGGTGAAGCTTTCTTT. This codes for CASSLSNYQGQGEAFF.

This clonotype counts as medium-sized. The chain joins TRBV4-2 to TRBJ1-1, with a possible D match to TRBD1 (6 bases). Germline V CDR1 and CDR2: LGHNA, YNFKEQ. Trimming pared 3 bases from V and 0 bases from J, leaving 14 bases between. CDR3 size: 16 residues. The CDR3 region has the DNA TGTGCCAGCAGCCACAACAGGGTGGGAATGAACACTGAAGCTTTCTTT. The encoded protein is CASSHNRVGMNTEAFF.

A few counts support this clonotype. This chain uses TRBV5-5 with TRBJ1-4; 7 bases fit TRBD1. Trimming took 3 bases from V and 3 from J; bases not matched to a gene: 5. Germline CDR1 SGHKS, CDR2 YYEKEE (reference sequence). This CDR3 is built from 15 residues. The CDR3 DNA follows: TGTGCCAGCAGCTCCTGGACAGGCCCTAATGAAAAACTGTTTTTT. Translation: CASSSWTGPNEKLFF.

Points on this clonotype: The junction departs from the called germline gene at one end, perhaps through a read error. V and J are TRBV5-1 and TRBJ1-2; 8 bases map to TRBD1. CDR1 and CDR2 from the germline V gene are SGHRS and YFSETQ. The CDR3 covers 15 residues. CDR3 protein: CASSPGTGGGYGHTF. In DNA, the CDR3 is TGCGCCAGCAGCCCCGGAACAGGGGGAGGCTATGGCCACACCTTC. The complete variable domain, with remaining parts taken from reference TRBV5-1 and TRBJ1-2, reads KAGVTQTPRYLIKTRGQQVTLSCSPISGHRSVSWYQQTPGQGLQFLFEYFSETQRNKGNFPGRFSGRQFSNSRSEMNVSTLELGDSALYLCASSPGTGGGYGHTFGSGTRLTVV.

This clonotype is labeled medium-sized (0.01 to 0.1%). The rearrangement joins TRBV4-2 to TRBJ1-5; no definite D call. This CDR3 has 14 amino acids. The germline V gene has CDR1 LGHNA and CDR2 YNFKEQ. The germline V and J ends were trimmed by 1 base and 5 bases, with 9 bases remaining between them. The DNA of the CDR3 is TGTGCCAGCAGCCAAGTAGACGAATATCAGCCCCAGCATTTT. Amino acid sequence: CASSQVDEYQPQHF.

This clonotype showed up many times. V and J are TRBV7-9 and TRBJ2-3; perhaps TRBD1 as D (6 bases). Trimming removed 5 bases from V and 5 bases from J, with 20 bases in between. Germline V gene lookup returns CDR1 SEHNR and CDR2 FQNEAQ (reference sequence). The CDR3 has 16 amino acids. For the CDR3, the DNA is TGTGCCAGCAGCCTCGGACAGTTTGTGGGTGGAGATACGCAGTATTTT. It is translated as CASSLGQFVGGDTQYF. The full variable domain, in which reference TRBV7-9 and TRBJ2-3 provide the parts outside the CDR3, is DTGVSQNPRHKITKRGQNVTFRCDPISEHNRLYWYRQTLGQGPEFLTYFQNEAQLEKSRLLSDRFSAERPKGSFSTLEIQRTEQGDSAMYLCASSLGQFVGGDTQYFGPGTRLTVL.

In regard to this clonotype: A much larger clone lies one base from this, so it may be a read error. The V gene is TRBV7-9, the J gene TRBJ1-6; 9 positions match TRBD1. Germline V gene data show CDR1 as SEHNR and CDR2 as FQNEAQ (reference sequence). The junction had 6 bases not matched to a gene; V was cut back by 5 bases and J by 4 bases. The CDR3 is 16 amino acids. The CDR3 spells CASSRGQGLYNSPLHF. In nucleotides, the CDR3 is TGTGCCAGCAGCCGGGGACAGGGCTTATATAATTCACCCCTCCACTTT. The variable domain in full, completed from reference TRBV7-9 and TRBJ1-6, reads DTGVSQNPRHKITKRGQNVTFRCDPISEHNRLYWYRQTLGQGPEFLTYFQNEAQLEKSRLLSDRFSAERPKGSFSTLEIQRTEQGDSAMYLCASSRGQGLYNSPLHFGNGTRLTVT.

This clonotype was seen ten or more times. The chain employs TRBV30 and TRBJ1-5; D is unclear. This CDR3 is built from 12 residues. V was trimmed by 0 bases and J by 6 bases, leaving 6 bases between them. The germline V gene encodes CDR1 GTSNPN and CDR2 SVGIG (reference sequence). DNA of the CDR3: TGTGCCTGGAGTGTACTCAGTCAGCCCCAGCATTTT. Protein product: CAWSVLSQPQHF.

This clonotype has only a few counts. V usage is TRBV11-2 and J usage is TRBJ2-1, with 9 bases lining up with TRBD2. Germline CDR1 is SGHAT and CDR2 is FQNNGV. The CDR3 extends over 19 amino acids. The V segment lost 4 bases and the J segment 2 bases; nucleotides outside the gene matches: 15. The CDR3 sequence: CASSYLGAGGLGTYNEQFF. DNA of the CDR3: TGTGCCAGCAGCTACCTGGGGGCGGGGGGGCTGGGTACCTACAATGAGCAGTTCTTC.

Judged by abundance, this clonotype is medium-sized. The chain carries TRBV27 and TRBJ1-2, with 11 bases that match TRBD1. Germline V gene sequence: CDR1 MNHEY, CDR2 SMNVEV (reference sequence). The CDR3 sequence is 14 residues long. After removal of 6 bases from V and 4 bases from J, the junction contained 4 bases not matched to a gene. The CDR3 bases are TGTGCCAGCAGCCCGGACAGGGGGCCCTATGGCTACACCTTC. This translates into CASSPDRGPYGYTF.

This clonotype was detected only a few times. The CDR3 DNA reads as TGTGCCAGCAGCCATCGCCCGGCCTGGGCGGCAGATACGCAGTATTTT. Amino acids: CASSHRPAWAADTQYF. This chain uses TRBV3-1 with TRBJ2-3, with D uncertain. The V gene lost 3 bases and the J gene lost 4 bases, with 17 bases spanning the gap. Germline values: CDR1 LGHDT, CDR2 YNNKEL (reference sequence). CDR3 size: 16 residues.

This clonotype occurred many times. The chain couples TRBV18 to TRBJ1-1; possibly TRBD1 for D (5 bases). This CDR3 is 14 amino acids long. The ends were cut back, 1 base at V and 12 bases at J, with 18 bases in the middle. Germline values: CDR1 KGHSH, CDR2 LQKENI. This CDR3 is CASSPRQSSTITFF. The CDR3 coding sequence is TGTGCCAGCTCACCACGACAGTCGTCTACGATAACTTTCTTT. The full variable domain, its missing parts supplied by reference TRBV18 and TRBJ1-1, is NAGVMQNPRHLVRRRGQEARLRCSPMKGHSHVYWYRQLPEEGLKFMVYLQKENIIDESGMPKERFSAEFPKEGPSILRIQQVVRGDSAAYFCASSPRQSSTITFFGQGTRLTVV.

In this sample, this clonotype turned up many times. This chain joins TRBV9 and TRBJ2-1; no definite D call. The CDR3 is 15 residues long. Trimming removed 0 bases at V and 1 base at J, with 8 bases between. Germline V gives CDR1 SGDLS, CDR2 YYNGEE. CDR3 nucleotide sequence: TGTGCCAGCAGCGTAGGCTACCCTTCCTACAATGAGCAGTTCTTC. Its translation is CASSVGYPSYNEQFF.

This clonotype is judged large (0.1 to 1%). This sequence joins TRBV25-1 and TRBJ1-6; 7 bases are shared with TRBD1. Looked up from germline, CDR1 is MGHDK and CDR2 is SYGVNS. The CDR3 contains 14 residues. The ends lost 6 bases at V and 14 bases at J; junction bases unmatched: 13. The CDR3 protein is CASRGRGRAPTLHF. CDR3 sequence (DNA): TGTGCCAGCAGAGGCAGGGGGAGGGCCCCCACCCTCCACTTT.

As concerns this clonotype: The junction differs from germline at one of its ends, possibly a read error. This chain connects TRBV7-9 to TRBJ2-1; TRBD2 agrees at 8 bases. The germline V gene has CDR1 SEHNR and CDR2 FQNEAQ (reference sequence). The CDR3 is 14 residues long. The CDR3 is CASSFGRAYNEQFF. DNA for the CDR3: TGTGCCAGCAGCTTCGGGAGGGCTTACAATGAGCAGTTTTTC.

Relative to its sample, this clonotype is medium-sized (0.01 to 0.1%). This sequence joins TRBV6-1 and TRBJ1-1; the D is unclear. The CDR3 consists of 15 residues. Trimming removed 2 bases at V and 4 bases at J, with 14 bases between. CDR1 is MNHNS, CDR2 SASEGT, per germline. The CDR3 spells CASSENPSGITEAFF. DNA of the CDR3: TGTGCCAGCAGTGAAAATCCGTCCGGCATCACTGAAGCTTTCTTT.

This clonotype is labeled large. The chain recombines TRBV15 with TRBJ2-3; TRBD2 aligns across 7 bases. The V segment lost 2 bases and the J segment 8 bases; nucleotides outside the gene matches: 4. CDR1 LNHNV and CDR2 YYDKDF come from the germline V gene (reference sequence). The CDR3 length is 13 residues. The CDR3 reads CATSRTTSTTQYF. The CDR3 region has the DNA TGTGCCACCAGCAGAACGACTAGCACTACGCAGTATTTT.

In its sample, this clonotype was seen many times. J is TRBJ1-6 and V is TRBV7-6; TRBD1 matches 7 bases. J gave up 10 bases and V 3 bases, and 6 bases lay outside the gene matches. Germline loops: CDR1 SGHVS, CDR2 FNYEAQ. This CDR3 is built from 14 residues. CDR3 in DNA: TGTGCCAGCAGCTTGGGGGACAGAAGGTCACCCCTCCACTTT. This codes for CASSLGDRRSPLHF. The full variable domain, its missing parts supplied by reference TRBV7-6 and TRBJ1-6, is GAGVSQSPRYKVTKRGQDVALRCDPISGHVSLYWYRQALGQGPEFLTYFNYEAQQDKSGLPNDRFSAERPEGSISTLTIQRTEQRDSAMYRCASSLGDRRSPLHFGNGTRLTVT.

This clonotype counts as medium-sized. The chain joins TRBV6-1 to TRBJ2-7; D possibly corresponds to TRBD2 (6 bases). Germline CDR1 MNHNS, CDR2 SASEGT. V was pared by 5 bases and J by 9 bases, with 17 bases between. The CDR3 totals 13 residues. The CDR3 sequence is CASSQIRDWVQYV. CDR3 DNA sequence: TGTGCCAGCAGTCAAATACGGGACTGGGTGCAGTACGTC.

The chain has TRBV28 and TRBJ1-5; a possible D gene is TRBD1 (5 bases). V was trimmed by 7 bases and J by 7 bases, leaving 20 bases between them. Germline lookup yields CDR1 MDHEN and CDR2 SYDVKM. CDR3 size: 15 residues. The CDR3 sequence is CASTIRAGYEQPQHF. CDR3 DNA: TGTGCCAGCACCATCAGGGCAGGGTATGAGCAGCCCCAGCATTTT.

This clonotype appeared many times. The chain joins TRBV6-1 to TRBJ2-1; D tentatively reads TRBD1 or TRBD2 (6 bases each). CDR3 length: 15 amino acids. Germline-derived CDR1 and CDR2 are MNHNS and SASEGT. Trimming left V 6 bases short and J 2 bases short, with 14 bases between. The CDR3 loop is CASSRGGTTYNEQFF. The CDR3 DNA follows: TGTGCCAGCAGCCGCGGCGGGACAACCTACAATGAGCAGTTCTTC.